The sequence of this T cell receptor beta chain was determined in a study of cytomegalovirus exposure and HLA in healthy donors. Overall study results and limits: The authors listed roughly 150 TCR beta chains as cytomegalovirus-associated. Presence/absence analysis assumed near-uniform sequencing depth across donors. Segments of the TCR beta V type were, in most cases, productive about 90% or about 30% of the time in an earlier analysis. TCR sequences were mostly rare, though some public TCRs occurred in many donors.

Vbeta (60) and Jbeta (13) primers were used in the PCR. The data were produced by immunoSEQ multiplex PCR, yet TCRdb's version contains in-frame clones alone and is incomplete. Seen here are about 64,000 clones, 85% observed once, and the top ten hold about 10%. Regarding this clone: As yet, its antigen is unknown.

The germline CDR1 and CDR2 sequences are SNHLY and FYNNEI. The length of the CDR3 is 15 residues. V lost 6 bases, J lost 3 bases, and 9 bases stayed unmatched. The TCR was taken from a female donor in good health and CMV-seronegative. Sequenced input: PBMCs. This chain joins TRBV2 and TRBJ2-7; 9 nucleotides line up with TRBD1. CDR3 nucleotide sequence: TGTGCCAGCAGGGGACACAGGGGGCTGGACTACGAGCAGTACTTC. This sequence encodes CASRGHRGLDYEQYF. The entire variable domain, with the rest obtained from reference TRBV2 and TRBJ2-7, is as follows: EPEVTQTPSHQVTQMGQEVILRCVPISNHLYFYWYRQILGQKVEFLVSFYNNEISEKSEIFDDQFSVERPDGSNFTLKIRSTKLEDSAMYFCASRGHRGLDYEQYFGPGTRLTVT.